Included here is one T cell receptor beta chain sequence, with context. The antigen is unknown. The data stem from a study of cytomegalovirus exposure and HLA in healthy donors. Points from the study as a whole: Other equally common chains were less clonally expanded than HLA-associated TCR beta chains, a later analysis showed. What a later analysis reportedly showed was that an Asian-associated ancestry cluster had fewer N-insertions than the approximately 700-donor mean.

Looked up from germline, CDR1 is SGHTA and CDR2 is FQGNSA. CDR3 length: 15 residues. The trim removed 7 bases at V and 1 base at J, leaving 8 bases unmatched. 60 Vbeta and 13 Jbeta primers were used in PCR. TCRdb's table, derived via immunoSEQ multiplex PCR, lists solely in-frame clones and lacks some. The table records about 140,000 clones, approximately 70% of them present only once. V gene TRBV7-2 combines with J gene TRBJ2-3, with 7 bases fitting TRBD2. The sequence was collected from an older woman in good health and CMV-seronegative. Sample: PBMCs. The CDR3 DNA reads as TGTGCCAGCATCACCCTGGGAGGGGGCACAGATACGCAGTATTTT. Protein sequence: CASITLGGGTDTQYF. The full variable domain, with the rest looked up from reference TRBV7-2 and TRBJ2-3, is GAGVSQSPSNKVTEKGKDVELRCDPISGHTALYWYRQSLGQGLEFLIYFQGNSAPDKSGLPSDRFSAERTGGSVSTLTIQRTQQEDSAVYLCASITLGGGTDTQYFGPGTRLTVL.